This T cell receptor (beta chain) was recovered during a study of cytomegalovirus exposure and HLA in healthy donors. General study results and limits: Highly shared sequence variants in one cluster were likely a sequencing artifact. DRB1 showed the most TCR associations and HLA-C the fewest in a later analysis, as rates varied by HLA locus. Among the CMV-associated chains, three were confirmed in vitro as specific for CMV antigens.

Worth noting for this clone: Its specificity is not known.

PCR was performed using 60 Vbeta and 13 Jbeta primers. Sequencing used immunoSEQ multiplex PCR; TCRdb keeps in-frame clones, though not all of them. The repertoire holds approximately 160,000 clones, roughly 80% seen once, with approximately 1.6% in the top ten. Every donor was a healthy person donating bone marrow. The CDR3 has 14 amino acids. Germline trimming cut 5 bases from V and 9 bases from J; bases unmatched to any gene: 9. Germline V lookup: CDR1 SEHNR, CDR2 FQNEAQ (reference sequence). The sequence was collected from a girl aged 5 to 17 in good health and CMV-seropositive. The specimen was PBMCs. J is TRBJ1-4 and V is TRBV7-9, with 7 bases fitting TRBD1. The CDR3 DNA reads as TGTGCCAGCAGCCCACGGGACAGCGAGCAAAAACTGTTTTTT. It is translated as CASSPRDSEQKLFF. Full variable domain (rest looked up from reference TRBV7-9 and TRBJ1-4): DTGVSQNPRHKITKRGQNVTFRCDPISEHNRLYWYRQTLGQGPEFLTYFQNEAQLEKSRLLSDRFSAERPKGSFSTLEIQRTEQGDSAMYLCASSPRDSEQKLFFGSGTQLSVL.